This entry lists 17 T cell receptor beta chains sequenced from one sample in a study of Ad26.COV2.S vaccination and SARS-CoV-2 variants. Data came from immunoSEQ multiplex PCR; TCRdb stores just in-frame clones and leaves some out. There are roughly 700,000 clones in the sample; around 92% occur only once, and over 1.3% lies in the top ten. Treatment meaning: approximately 18 received Ad26.COV2.S at low or high dose, single or two shots; roughly five received placebo; per-sample allocation not given. At day 63 after the first vaccine or placebo injection, samples were drawn. The sample consisted of peripheral blood, taken in a trial of Ad26.COV2.S vaccine versus placebo. These receptors were collected from a person between 18 and 60 years old who received the Ad26.COV2.S COVID-19 vaccine or a placebo.

The chain joins TRBV29-1 to TRBJ1-1; D unclear. CDR3 length: 12 residues. Germline V gene sequence: CDR1 SQVTM, CDR2 ANQGSEA. Trimming stripped 4 bases from V and 0 bases from J, with 6 bases between. The CDR3 is CSVALMNTEAFF. CDR3 DNA sequence: TGCAGCGTTGCCCTCATGAACACTGAAGCTTTCTTT.

A word on this clone: Mismatch with germline at one junction end may stem from a read error. The chain carries TRBV12-3 or TRBV12-4 and TRBJ2-7, with TRBD2 identical over 11 bases. The CDR3 runs 13 residues. The CDR3 sequence is CASNLAGGPLPHF. The CDR3 nucleotides read TGTGCCAGCAACCTAGCGGGAGGACCCCTACCGCACTTC.

To note about this clone: One end of the junction varies from germline; a read error may be responsible. The gene calls are TRBV30 and TRBJ1-1; the D is unclear. The germline CDR1 and CDR2 sequences are GTSNPN and SVGIG (reference sequence). The CDR3 loop spans 16 amino acids. In DNA, the CDR3 is TGTGCCTGGAGGGGGAGGCCAGGACTATTGAATACTGAAGCTTTCTTT. It translates to CAWRGRPGLLNTEAFF.

The chain couples TRBV6-5 to TRBJ1-3; maybe TRBD1 (6 bases). The CDR3 has 15 amino acids. The germline gives CDR1 MNHEY, CDR2 SVGAGI. The V end was cut by 5 bases, the J end by 2 bases, with 13 bases between. CDR3: CASSMTGDAGNTIYF. The CDR3 DNA is TGTGCCAGCAGTATGACAGGAGATGCTGGAAACACCATATATTTT.

The J gene is TRBJ2-3, the V gene TRBV6-5; 7 nucleotides align to TRBD1. J lost 6 bases, V lost 2 bases, and 8 bases had no gene match. From germline, CDR1 is MNHEY and CDR2 SVGAGI. The CDR3 has 15 residues. CDR3 in amino acids: CASSYLGGIGDTQYF. The CDR3, as DNA: TGTGCCAGCAGTTACCTAGGGGGCATTGGCGATACGCAGTATTTT.

The rearrangement links TRBV2 to TRBJ2-4; 7 positions agree with TRBD1. CDR3 size: 13 residues. Germline V gives CDR1 SNHLY, CDR2 FYNNEI. V lost 5 bases, J lost 4 bases, and 2 bases stayed unmatched. In DNA, the CDR3 is TGTGCCAGCAGTAGGGACAGTAAAAACATTCAGTACTTC. Protein sequence: CASSRDSKNIQYF.

The chain links TRBV19 to TRBJ2-5, with 10 bases identical to TRBD1. Germline CDR1 reads LNHDA; CDR2 reads SQIVND (reference sequence). The length of the CDR3 is 14 residues. The V segment lost 2 bases and the J segment 7 bases; nucleotides outside the gene matches: 4. As DNA, the CDR3 is TGTGCCAGTAGTATAAACCGGGACAGGGGGACCCAGTACTTC. Its protein is CASSINRDRGTQYF.

This chain joins TRBV7-2 and TRBJ2-3; TRBD1 might be the D (6 bases). This CDR3 region has 15 residues. Trimming pared 1 base from V and 2 bases from J, leaving 10 bases between. From germline, CDR1 is SGHTA and CDR2 FQGNSA. The CDR3 nucleotides read TGTGCCAGCAGCTTAGGTGACAGGAACACAGATACGCAGTATTTT. Translated: CASSLGDRNTDTQYF.

V is TRBV6-5 and J is TRBJ2-7, with 11 bases fitting TRBD2. Germline V gene sequence: CDR1 MNHEY, CDR2 SVGAGI. The J segment lost 2 bases and the V segment lost 4 bases, leaving 4 bases of the junction unmatched. The CDR3 covers 15 residues. The CDR3 region has the DNA TGTGCCAGCAGTTCGGGACTAGCGGTCACCTACGAGCAGTACTTC. It specifies CASSSGLAVTYEQYF.

The chain employs TRBV30 and TRBJ2-7; D remains unclear. V lost 1 base and J lost 5, with 3 bases in between. The CDR3 is made up of 10 amino acids. Germline loops: CDR1 GTSNPN, CDR2 SVGIG (reference sequence). CDR3 nucleotides: TGTGCCTGGAGTGGCCACGAGCAGTACTTC. Residues: CAWSGHEQYF.

This rearrangement joins TRBV2 to TRBJ1-1; D unclear. The CDR3 runs to 13 residues. Trimming shortened V by 1 base and J by 1 base, and 4 bases separated the two germline ends. CDR1 is SNHLY and CDR2 is FYNNEI in the germline V gene. The CDR3: CASSEETNTEAFF. CDR3 sequence (DNA): TGTGCCAGCAGTGAAGAAACGAACACTGAAGCTTTCTTT. Combining the CDR3 with reference TRBV2 and TRBJ1-1 gives the whole variable domain EPEVTQTPSHQVTQMGQEVILRCVPISNHLYFYWYRQILGQKVEFLVSFYNNEISEKSEIFDDQFSVERPDGSNFTLKIRSTKLEDSAMYFCASSEETNTEAFFGQGTRLTVV.

This rearrangement joins TRBV19 to TRBJ2-1; 9 nucleotides line up with TRBD1. V was clipped by 3 bases and J by 8 bases; unmatched bases: 11. CDR1 is LNHDA, CDR2 SQIVND, per germline (reference sequence). The CDR3 length is 16 residues. CDR3 residues: CASSIGMGTGGYEQFF. DNA for the CDR3: TGTGCCAGTAGTATTGGGATGGGAACAGGGGGCTATGAGCAGTTCTTC.

This clone was counted a single time. The chain joins TRBV6-6 to TRBJ1-4, with 9 bases aligning to TRBD1. The germline V gene has CDR1 MNHNY and CDR2 SVGAGI (reference sequence). V trimming: 6 bases; J trimming: 7 bases; junction bases outside the gene matches: 9. There are 15 residues in the CDR3. As DNA, the CDR3 is TGTGCCAGCAGATACGGGACAGGGATTATTGAAAAACTGTTTTTT. Its protein is CASRYGTGIIEKLFF.

The chain carries TRBV25-1 and TRBJ1-3, with D possibly matching TRBD1 (6 bases). V dropped 3 bases and J dropped 2 bases, with 20 bases sitting between them. CDR3 length: 18 residues. Germline CDR1 and CDR2: MGHDK and SYGVNS. This CDR3 is CASSDPGQSPGAGNTIYF. CDR3 sequence (DNA): TGTGCCAGCAGTGACCCAGGACAGTCCCCCGGAGCTGGAAACACCATATATTTT.

This sequence joins TRBV7-2 and TRBJ2-3; D is perhaps TRBD2 (5 bases). CDR3 length: 15 amino acids. The V gene lost 4 bases and the J gene lost 5 bases, with 16 bases spanning the gap. Per the germline V gene, CDR1 is SGHTA and CDR2 is FQGNSA. The CDR3 region is CASSSYGGGGDTQYF. CDR3 nucleotides: TGTGCCAGCAGCTCATATGGAGGTGGAGGAGATACGCAGTATTTT.

This clone occurred once. This chain uses TRBV2 with TRBJ2-5; TRBD2 agrees at 7 bases. CDR1 is SNHLY, CDR2 FYNNEI, per germline. J gave up 1 base and V 3 bases, and 14 bases lay outside the gene matches. CDR3 length: 18 residues. This CDR3 reads CASSEGRGFGHLQETQYF. CDR3 in DNA: TGTGCCAGCAGTGAGGGGAGGGGATTTGGACACCTCCAAGAGACCCAGTACTTC.

The J gene is TRBJ1-5, the V gene TRBV30, with a weak D call TRBD1 (6 bases). From germline, CDR1 is GTSNPN and CDR2 SVGIG (reference sequence). Trimming stripped 2 bases from V and 6 bases from J, with 14 bases between. This CDR3 has 14 residues. Here the CDR3 reads CAWSMGAGPQPQHF. DNA for the CDR3: TGTGCCTGGAGTATGGGGGCAGGGCCTCAGCCCCAGCATTTT.